This passage covers 21 T cell receptor beta chains from one sample sequenced in a study of cytomegalovirus exposure and HLA in healthy donors. Primers for the PCR totalled 60 Vbeta and 13 Jbeta. Data came from immunoSEQ multiplex PCR; TCRdb stores just in-frame clones and leaves some out. The data contain 100,000 to 150,000 clones, about 80% of them seen just once; the ten biggest clones take up 3% to 4.5%. The sequencing input was PBMCs. Receptors were obtained from a man aged 35 to 55 in good health and CMV-seronegative.

The rearrangement links TRBV28 to TRBJ2-5; 10 bases agree with TRBD1. CDR3 length: 16 residues. From germline, CDR1 is MDHEN and CDR2 SYDVKM. Unmatched junction bases numbered 8, after V lost 5 bases and J lost 2 bases. CDR3 sequence (DNA): TGTGCCAGCAGTCCGGAGGACAGGGGGAGACAAGAGACCCAGTACTTC. This gives the protein CASSPEDRGRQETQYF.

The chain couples TRBV7-2 to TRBJ2-1; tentatively, D is TRBD1 (5 bases). The germline V gene has CDR1 SGHTA and CDR2 FQGNSA. CDR3 length: 13 amino acids. The V end lost 5 bases, the J end lost 10 bases, and 15 bases lay between the germline ends. The CDR3 sequence is CASSPYWGPEQFF. The CDR3 nucleotides are TGTGCCAGCAGCCCCTATTGGGGCCCAGAGCAGTTCTTC.

The chain couples TRBV28 to TRBJ1-1; weak D call: TRBD1 (6 bases). Germline V lookup: CDR1 MDHEN, CDR2 SYDVKM. V lost 6 bases, J lost 7 bases, and 15 bases lay in between. This CDR3 has 13 amino acids. CDR3 sequence reads: CASRGRGLDEAFF. For the CDR3, the DNA is TGTGCCAGCAGGGGCAGGGGTTTGGATGAAGCTTTCTTT. Based on the CDR3 plus reference TRBV28 and TRBJ1-1, the full variable domain is DVKVTQSSRYLVKRTGEKVFLECVQDMDHENMFWYRQDPGLGLRLIYFSYDVKMKEKGDIPEGYSVSREKKERFSLILESASTNQTSMYLCASRGRGLDEAFFGQGTRLTVV.

The chain joins TRBV13 to TRBJ2-3, with 10 bases lining up with TRBD1. V shed 5 bases, J shed 3 bases, and the junction held 5 bases outside the gene matches. CDR1 is PRHDT, CDR2 FYEKMQ, per germline (reference sequence). The CDR3 totals 15 residues. The CDR3 reads CASSRGTGETDTQYF. As DNA, the CDR3 is TGTGCCAGCAGCCGAGGGACAGGGGAAACAGATACGCAGTATTTT. Supplemented by reference TRBV13 and TRBJ2-3, the full variable domain reads AAGVIQSPRHLIKEKRETATLKCYPIPRHDTVYWYQQGPGQDPQFLISFYEKMQSDKGSIPDRFSAQQFSDYHSELNMSSLELGDSALYFCASSRGTGETDTQYFGPGTRLTVL.

The rearrangement joins TRBV5-4 to TRBJ2-1; maybe TRBD1 (6 bases). Trimming left V 1 base short and J 7 bases short, with 15 bases between. From germline, CDR1 is SGHNT and CDR2 YYREEE (reference sequence). This CDR3 is 15 amino acids long. The CDR3 protein is CASSLTLGQGNEQFF. For the CDR3, the DNA is TGTGCCAGCAGCTTGACGTTGGGCCAGGGGAATGAGCAGTTCTTC.

The rearrangement uses TRBV9 and TRBJ2-3; D is uncertain. CDR1 and CDR2 (germline): SGDLS, YYNGEE. CDR3 length: 15 amino acids. The V and J ends lost 4 bases and 0 bases respectively, with 12 bases between them. The chain's CDR3 is CASSFSEASTDTQYF. The CDR3 coding sequence is TGTGCCAGCAGCTTCTCTGAGGCTAGCACAGATACGCAGTATTTT.

This chain joins TRBV30 and TRBJ1-2; D gene ambiguous. Germline V gene data show CDR1 as GTSNPN and CDR2 as SVGIG (reference sequence). The V and J ends lost 5 bases and 5 bases respectively, with 9 bases between them. The CDR3 sequence is 11 residues long. The CDR3 DNA is TGTGCCTGGCGCGGGAAGTATGGCTACACCTTC. This encodes CAWRGKYGYTF.

The J gene is TRBJ2-5, the V gene TRBV7-3; 16 bases are a match to TRBD2. Germline V lookup: CDR1 SGHTA, CDR2 FQGTGA. The CDR3 extends over 16 amino acids. The V gene end was trimmed by 5 bases and the J gene end by 4 bases; junction bases not matched to a gene: 4. The CDR3 DNA is TGTGCCAGCAGCCTGGGACTAGCGGGGGGGCTAGAGACCCAGTACTTC. This encodes CASSLGLAGGLETQYF. The variable domain in full, with the rest retrieved from reference TRBV7-3 and TRBJ2-5, is GAGVSQTPSNKVTEKGKYVELRCDPISGHTALYWYRQSLGQGPEFLIYFQGTGAADDSGLPNDRFFAVRPEGSVSTLKIQRTERGDSAVYLCASSLGLAGGLETQYFGPGTRLLVL.

The CDR3: CASSLALSGTRNTEAFF. CDR3 coding DNA: TGTGCCAGCAGCTTAGCGCTAAGCGGGACACGGAACACTGAAGCTTTCTTT. The chain joins TRBV7-9 to TRBJ1-1, with a tentative D call TRBD1 (6 bases). Germline CDR1 and CDR2: SEHNR and FQNEAQ (reference sequence). CDR3 length: 17 residues. Trimming took 0 bases from V and 1 from J, leaving 15 bases between them.

This clone occurred once. The chain couples TRBV2 to TRBJ2-2, with TRBD1 identical over 8 bases. The junction had 3 bases not matched to a gene; V was cut back by 4 bases and J by 5 bases. This CDR3 has 14 amino acids. CDR1 SNHLY and CDR2 FYNNEI come from the germline V gene. CDR3 sequence: CASSGYRGTGELFF. CDR3 in DNA: TGTGCCAGCAGTGGCTACAGGGGGACCGGGGAGCTGTTTTTT.

The gene calls are TRBV7-6 and TRBJ2-1; D might be TRBD2 (5 bases). This CDR3 contains 14 residues. CDR1 and CDR2 from the germline V gene are SGHVS and FNYEAQ. V was clipped by 0 bases and J by 9 bases, with 12 bases between them. The CDR3 loop reads CASSLAQLTSEQFF. The CDR3 DNA reads TGTGCCAGCAGCTTAGCGCAGCTAACTAGTGAGCAGTTCTTC.

The chain uses TRBV7-3 and TRBJ1-2, with D tentatively TRBD1 (6 bases). Germline V lookup: CDR1 SGHTA, CDR2 FQGTGA. The CDR3 is 13 residues long. V lost 1 base to trimming and J lost 6 bases, with 9 bases between them. CDR3: CASSLRPGDGYTF. In DNA form, the CDR3 reads TGTGCCAGCAGCTTAAGGCCAGGGGATGGCTACACCTTC.

This clone was observed a handful of times. The V call is TRBV10-3, the J call TRBJ2-7; TRBD2 might be the D (5 bases). The CDR3 covers 14 residues. Trimming cost V 6 bases and J 5 bases, with 17 bases left between them. Germline values: CDR1 ENHRY, CDR2 SYGVKD. As DNA, the CDR3 is TGTGCCATCAGCCGGACTTCCTTTATAGACGAGCAGTACTTC. This gives the protein CAISRTSFIDEQYF.

The V and J genes are TRBV6-6 and TRBJ1-1, with D unclear. The V end lost 7 bases, the J end lost 0 bases, and 6 bases lay between the germline ends. This CDR3 is 12 amino acids long. The V gene's germline CDR1 is MNHNY and CDR2 SVGAGI (reference sequence). The CDR3 nucleotides read TGTGCCAGCATTTCCTTGAACACTGAAGCTTTCTTT. It translates to CASISLNTEAFF.

The gene calls are TRBV11-1 and TRBJ1-1; D remains ambiguous. Germline V lookup: CDR1 SGHAT, CDR2 FQDESV (reference sequence). This CDR3 comprises 14 residues. V was shortened by 4 bases and J by 3 bases, with 12 bases between the two germline ends. Written as DNA, the CDR3 is TGTGCCAGCAGCTCCTGGACTAGCGACACTGAAGCTTTCTTT. Its protein product is CASSSWTSDTEAFF. Together with reference TRBV11-1 and TRBJ1-1, the CDR3 gives the full variable domain: EAEVAQSPRYKITEKSQAVAFWCDPISGHATLYWYRQILGQGPELLVQFQDESVVDDSQLPKDRFSAERLKGVDSTLKIQPAELGDSAMYLCASSSWTSDTEAFFGQGTRLTVV.

There are a few counts of this clone. The rearrangement uses TRBV9 and TRBJ2-3; 8 bases map to TRBD2. V was clipped by 8 bases and J by 2 bases; unmatched bases: 7. Germline loops: CDR1 SGDLS, CDR2 YYNGEE. The CDR3 runs to 14 residues. The CDR3 reads CASQTGGSTDTQYF. The CDR3 nucleotides are TGTGCCAGTCAAACGGGGGGGTCCACAGATACGCAGTATTTT.

This clone was seen a few times. V is TRBV5-4 and J is TRBJ2-7, with TRBD1 identical over 11 bases. Germline CDR1 reads SGHNT; CDR2 reads YYREEE (reference sequence). Trimming cost V 3 bases and J 5 bases; bases outside gene matches: 1. The CDR3 is 13 residues long. CDR3 region: CASSSGQGDEQYF. In DNA form, the CDR3 reads TGTGCCAGCAGCTCGGGACAGGGGGACGAGCAGTACTTC. The full variable domain, its missing parts supplied by reference TRBV5-4 and TRBJ2-7, is ETGVTQSPTHLIKTRGQQVTLRCSSQSGHNTVSWYQQALGQGPQFIFQYYREEENGRGNFPPRFSGLQFPNYSSELNVNALELDDSALYLCASSSGQGDEQYFGPGTRLTVT.

The chain uses TRBV6-6 and TRBJ1-5; no clear D gene. This CDR3 has 13 residues. The germline V and J ends were trimmed by 3 bases and 5 bases, with 8 bases remaining between them. The germline CDR1 and CDR2 sequences are MNHNY and SVGAGI (reference sequence). CDR3 DNA: TGTGCCAGCAGTTATACGCGGGATCAGCCCCAGCATTTT. It codes for CASSYTRDQPQHF.

V is TRBV7-2 and J is TRBJ1-3; D gene ambiguous. Germline values: CDR1 SGHTA, CDR2 FQGNSA. The length of the CDR3 is 15 residues. Trimming took 5 bases from V and 2 from J, leaving 13 bases between them. CDR3 residues: CASSLGRLPGNTIYF. Written as DNA, the CDR3 is TGTGCCAGCAGCCTCGGCAGGCTTCCTGGAAACACCATATATTTT.

The chain joins TRBV6-5 to TRBJ1-3; D unresolved. This CDR3 spans 12 amino acids. V lost 6 bases and J 4 bases, leaving 7 bases between the germline ends. CDR1 and CDR2 from the germline V gene are MNHEY and SVGAGI. The CDR3 region has the DNA TGTGCCAGCAGGCTAAGCGGAAACACCATATATTTT. Translated, it gives CASRLSGNTIYF.

This clone was detected once. This chain uses TRBV7-2 with TRBJ1-4; 7 bases are shared with TRBD1. Per the germline V gene, CDR1 is SGHTA and CDR2 is FQGNSA. This CDR3 spans 15 amino acids. Unmatched junction bases numbered 4, after V lost 6 bases and J lost 0 bases. The CDR3: CASRRTGATNEKLFF. Written as DNA, the CDR3 is TGTGCCAGCAGGCGAACAGGGGCAACTAATGAAAAACTGTTTTTT.